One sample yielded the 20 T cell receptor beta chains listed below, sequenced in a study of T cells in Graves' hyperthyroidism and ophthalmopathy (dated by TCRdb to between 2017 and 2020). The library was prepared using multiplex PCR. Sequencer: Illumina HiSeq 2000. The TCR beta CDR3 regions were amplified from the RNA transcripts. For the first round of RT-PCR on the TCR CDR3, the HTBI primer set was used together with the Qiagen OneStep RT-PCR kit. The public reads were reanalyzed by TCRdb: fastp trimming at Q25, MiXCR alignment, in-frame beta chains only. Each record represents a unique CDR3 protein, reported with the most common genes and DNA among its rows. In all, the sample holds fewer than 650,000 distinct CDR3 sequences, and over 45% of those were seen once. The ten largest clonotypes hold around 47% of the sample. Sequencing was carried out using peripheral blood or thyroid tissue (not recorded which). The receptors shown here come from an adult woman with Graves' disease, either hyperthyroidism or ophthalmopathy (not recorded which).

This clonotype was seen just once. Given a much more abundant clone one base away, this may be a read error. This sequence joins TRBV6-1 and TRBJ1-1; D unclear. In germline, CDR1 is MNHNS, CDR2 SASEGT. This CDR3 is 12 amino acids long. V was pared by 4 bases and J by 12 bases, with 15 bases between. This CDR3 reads CASSGSAGRPFF. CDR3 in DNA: TGTGCCAGCAGTGGAAGTGCGGGGAGACCTTTCTTT.

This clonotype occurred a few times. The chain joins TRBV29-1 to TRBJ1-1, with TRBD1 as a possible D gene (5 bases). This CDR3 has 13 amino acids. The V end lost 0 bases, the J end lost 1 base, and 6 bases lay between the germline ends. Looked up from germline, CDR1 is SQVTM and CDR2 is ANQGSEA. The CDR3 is CSVEDGQNTEAFF. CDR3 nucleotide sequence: TGCAGCGTTGAAGACGGACAGAACACTGAAGCTTTCTTT.

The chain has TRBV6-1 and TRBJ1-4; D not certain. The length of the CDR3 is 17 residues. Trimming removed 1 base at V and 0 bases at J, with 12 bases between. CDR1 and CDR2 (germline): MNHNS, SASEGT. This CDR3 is CASSEGIVAATNEKLFF. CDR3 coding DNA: TGTGCCAGCAGTGAAGGAATTGTAGCAGCAACTAATGAAAAACTGTTTTTT.

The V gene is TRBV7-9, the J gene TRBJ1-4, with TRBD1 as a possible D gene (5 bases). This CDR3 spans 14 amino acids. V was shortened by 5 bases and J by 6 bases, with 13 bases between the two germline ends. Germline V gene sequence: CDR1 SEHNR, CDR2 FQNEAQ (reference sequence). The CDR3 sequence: CASSKARGDEKLFF. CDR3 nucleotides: TGTGCCAGCAGCAAGGCGAGGGGCGATGAAAAACTGTTTTTT.

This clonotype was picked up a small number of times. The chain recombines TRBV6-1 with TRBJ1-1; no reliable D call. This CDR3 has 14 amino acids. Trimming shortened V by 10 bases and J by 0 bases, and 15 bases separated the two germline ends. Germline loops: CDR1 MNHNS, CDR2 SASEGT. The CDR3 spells CATVRRAMNTEAFF. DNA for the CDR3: TGTGCCACCGTGAGAAGGGCTATGAACACTGAAGCTTTCTTT.

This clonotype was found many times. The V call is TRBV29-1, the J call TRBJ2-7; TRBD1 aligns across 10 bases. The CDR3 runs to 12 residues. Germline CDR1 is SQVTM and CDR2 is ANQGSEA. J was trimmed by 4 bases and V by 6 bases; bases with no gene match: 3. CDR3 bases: TGCAGCGTCGGGACAGGGGTGTACGAGCAGTACTTC. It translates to CSVGTGVYEQYF.

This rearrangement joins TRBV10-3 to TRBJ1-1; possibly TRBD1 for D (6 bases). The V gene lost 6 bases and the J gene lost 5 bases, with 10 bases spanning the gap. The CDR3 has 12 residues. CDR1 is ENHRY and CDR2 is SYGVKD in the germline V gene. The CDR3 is CAIRAGVTEAFF. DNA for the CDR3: TGTGCCATCAGGGCAGGGGTGACTGAAGCTTTCTTT.

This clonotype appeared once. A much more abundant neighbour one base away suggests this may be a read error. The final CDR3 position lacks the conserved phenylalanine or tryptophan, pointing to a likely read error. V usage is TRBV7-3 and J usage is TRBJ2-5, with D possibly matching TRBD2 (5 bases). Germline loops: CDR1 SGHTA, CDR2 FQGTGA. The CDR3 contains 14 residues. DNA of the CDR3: TGCGCCAGCAGCTCTCACACTAGGCTGGAGACCCAGTACCTC. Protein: CASSSHTRLETQYL.

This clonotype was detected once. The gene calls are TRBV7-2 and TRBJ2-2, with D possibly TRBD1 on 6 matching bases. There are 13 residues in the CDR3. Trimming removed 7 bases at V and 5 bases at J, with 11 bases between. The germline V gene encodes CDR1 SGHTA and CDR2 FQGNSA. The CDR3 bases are TGTGCCAGCAACAGGGAAGGGACCGGGGAGCTGTTTTTT. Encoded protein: CASNREGTGELFF.

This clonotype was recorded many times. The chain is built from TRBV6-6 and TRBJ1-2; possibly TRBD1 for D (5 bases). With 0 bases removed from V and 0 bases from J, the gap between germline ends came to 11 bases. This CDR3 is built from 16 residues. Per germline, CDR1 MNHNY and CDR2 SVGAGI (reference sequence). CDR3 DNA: TGTGCCAGCAGTTACTCGGGGCAGCTTTCTAACTATGGCTACACCTTC. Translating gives CASSYSGQLSNYGYTF.

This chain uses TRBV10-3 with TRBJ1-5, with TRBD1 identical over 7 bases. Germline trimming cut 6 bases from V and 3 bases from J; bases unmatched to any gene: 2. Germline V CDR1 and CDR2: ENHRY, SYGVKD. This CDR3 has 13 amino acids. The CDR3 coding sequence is TGTGCCATCAGGGGACAGCTCAATCAGCCCCAGCATTTT. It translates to CAIRGQLNQPQHF.

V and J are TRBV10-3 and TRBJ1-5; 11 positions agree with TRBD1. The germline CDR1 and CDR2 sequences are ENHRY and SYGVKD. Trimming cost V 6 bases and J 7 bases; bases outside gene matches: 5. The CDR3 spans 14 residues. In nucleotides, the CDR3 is TGTGCCATCAGCCCGGGACAGGGGGGCCAGCCCCAGCATTTT. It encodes CAISPGQGGQPQHF.

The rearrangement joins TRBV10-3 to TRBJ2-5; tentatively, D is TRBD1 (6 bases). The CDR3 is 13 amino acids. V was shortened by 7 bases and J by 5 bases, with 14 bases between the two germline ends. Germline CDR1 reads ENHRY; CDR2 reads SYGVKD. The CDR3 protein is CAIKQGEKETQYF. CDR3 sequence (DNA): TGTGCCATCAAACAGGGCGAGAAGGAGACCCAGTACTTC.

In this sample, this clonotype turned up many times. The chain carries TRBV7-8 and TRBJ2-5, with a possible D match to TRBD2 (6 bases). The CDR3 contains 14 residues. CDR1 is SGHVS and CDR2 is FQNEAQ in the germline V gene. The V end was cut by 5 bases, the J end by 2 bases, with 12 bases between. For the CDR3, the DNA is TGTGCCAGCAGCGGGAGGACGAAACAAGAGACCCAGTACTTC. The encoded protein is CASSGRTKQETQYF.

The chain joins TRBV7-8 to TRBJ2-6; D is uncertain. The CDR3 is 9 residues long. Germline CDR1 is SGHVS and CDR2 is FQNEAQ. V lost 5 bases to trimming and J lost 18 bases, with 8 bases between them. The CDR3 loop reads CASSRGRTF. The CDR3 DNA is TGTGCCAGCAGCCGAGGACGGACTTTC.

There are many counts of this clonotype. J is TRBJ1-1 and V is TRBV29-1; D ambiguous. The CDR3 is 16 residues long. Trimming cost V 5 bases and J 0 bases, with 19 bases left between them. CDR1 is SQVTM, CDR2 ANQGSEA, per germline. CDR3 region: CSVRPSGSNMNTEAFF. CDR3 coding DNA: TGCAGCGTTCGGCCCTCCGGTTCGAACATGAACACTGAAGCTTTCTTT.

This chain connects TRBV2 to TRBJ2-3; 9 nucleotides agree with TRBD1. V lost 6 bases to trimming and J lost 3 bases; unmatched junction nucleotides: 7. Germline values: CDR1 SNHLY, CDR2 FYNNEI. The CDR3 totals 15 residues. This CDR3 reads CASRPGTGSTDTQYF. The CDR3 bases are TGTGCCAGCAGACCCGGGACAGGGAGTACAGATACGCAGTATTTT.

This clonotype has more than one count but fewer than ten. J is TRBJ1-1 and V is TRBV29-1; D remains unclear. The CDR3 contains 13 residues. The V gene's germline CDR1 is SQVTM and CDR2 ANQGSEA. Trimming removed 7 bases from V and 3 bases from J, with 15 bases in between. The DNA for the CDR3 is TGCAGCGCCGCCACCCATTTGGACACTGAAGCTTTCTTT. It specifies CSAATHLDTEAFF.

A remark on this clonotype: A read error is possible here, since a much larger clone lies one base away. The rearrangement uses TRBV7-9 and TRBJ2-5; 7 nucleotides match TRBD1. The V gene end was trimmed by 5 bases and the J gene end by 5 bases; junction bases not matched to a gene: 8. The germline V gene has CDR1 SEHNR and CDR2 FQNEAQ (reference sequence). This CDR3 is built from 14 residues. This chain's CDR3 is CASSHRDSPETQYF. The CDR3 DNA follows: TGTGCCAGCAGCCACCGGGACAGCCCCGAGACCCAGTACTTC. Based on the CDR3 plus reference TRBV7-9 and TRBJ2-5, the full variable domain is DTGVSQNPRHKITKRGQNVTFRCDPISEHNRLYWYRQTLGQGPEFLTYFQNEAQLEKSRLLSDRFSAERPKGSFSTLEIQRTEQGDSAMYLCASSHRDSPETQYFGPGTRLLVL.

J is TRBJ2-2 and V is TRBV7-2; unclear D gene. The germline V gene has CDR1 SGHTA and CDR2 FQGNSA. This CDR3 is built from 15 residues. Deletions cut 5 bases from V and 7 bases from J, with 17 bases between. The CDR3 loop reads CASSPAASYGGELFF. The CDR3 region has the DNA TGTGCCAGCAGCCCTGCCGCTAGTTACGGCGGGGAGCTGTTTTTT.